This T cell receptor beta chain was retrieved from a study of T cells after yellow fever vaccination. TCRdb re-derived calls from the 5' RACE reads in MiXCR, one entry per CDR3 protein. The sample yields 550,000 to 750,000 distinct CDR3 sequences, roughly 14% seen once. V shed 3 bases and J shed 7 bases, with 7 bases lying between them. The CDR3 is 12 residues long. Germline loops: CDR1 DFQATT, CDR2 SNEGSKA (reference sequence). This sequence originates from a man aged 25-45 years who received the YFV17D yellow fever vaccine. This chain links TRBV20-1 with TRBJ1-6; unclear D gene. Sequencing used PBMCs, obtained on the day of the yellow fever booster vaccination. CDR3 nucleotide sequence: TGCAGTGCTAGCGCGCGGAATTCACCCCTCCACTTT. This gives the protein CSASARNSPLHF.